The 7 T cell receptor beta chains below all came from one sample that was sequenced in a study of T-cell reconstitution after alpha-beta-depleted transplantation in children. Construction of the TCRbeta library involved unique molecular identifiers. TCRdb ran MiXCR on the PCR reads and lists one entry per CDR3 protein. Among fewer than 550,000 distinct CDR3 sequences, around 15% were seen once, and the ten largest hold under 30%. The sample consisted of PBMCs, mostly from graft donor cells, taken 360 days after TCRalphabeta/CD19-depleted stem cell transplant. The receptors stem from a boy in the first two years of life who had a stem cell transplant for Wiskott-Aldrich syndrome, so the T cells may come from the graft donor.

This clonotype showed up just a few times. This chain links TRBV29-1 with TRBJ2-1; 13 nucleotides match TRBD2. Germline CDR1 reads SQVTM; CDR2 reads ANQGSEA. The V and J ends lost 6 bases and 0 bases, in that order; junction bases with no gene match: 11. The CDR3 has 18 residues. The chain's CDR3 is CSVVSGLAGLSSYNEQFF. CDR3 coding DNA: TGCAGCGTGGTTTCGGGACTAGCGGGATTGAGCTCCTACAATGAGCAGTTCTTC.

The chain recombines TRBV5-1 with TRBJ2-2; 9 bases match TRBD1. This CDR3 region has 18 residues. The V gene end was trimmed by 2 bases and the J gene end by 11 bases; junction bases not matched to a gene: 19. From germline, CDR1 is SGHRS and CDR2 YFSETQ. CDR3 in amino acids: CASSFNHRGLDSLRELFF. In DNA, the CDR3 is TGCGCCAGCAGCTTCAACCACAGGGGGCTCGACTCCCTGAGAGAGCTGTTTTTT.

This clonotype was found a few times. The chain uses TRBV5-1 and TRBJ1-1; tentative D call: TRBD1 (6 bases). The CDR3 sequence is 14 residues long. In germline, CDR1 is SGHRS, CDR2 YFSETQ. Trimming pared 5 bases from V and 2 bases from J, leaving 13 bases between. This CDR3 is CASSFTGINTEAFF. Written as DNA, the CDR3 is TGCGCCAGCAGTTTTACAGGGATCAACACTGAAGCTTTCTTT.

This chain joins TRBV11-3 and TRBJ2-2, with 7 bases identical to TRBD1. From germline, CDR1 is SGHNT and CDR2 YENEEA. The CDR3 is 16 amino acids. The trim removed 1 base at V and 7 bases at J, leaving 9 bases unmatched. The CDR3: CASSLGGTAASGELFF. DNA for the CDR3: TGTGCCAGCAGCTTAGGGGGGACAGCGGCTAGCGGGGAGCTGTTTTTT.

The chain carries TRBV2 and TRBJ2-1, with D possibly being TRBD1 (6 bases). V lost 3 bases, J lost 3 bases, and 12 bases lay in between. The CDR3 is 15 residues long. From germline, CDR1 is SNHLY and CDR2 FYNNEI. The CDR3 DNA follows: TGTGCCAGCAGTGAGAGGACAGTAAACTACAATGAGCAGTTCTTC. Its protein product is CASSERTVNYNEQFF.

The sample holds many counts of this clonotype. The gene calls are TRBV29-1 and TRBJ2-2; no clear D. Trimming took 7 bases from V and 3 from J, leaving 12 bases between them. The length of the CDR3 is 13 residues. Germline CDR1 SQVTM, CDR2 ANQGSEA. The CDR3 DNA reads TGCAGCGCCGGGCTACTGGACACCGGGGAGCTGTTTTTT. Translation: CSAGLLDTGELFF.

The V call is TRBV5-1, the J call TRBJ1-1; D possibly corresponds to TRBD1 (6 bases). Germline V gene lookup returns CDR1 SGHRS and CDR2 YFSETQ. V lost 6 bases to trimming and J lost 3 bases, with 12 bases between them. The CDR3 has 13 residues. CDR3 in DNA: TGCGCCAGCACATCGTCAGGGGACACTGAAGCTTTCTTT. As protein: CASTSSGDTEAFF.